This T cell receptor beta chain stems from a study of T cell responses to AZD1222 COVID-19 vaccine. V lost 1 base, J lost 4 bases, and 5 bases lay in between. The CDR3 sequence is 12 residues long. Germline-derived CDR1 and CDR2 are LGHDT and YNNKEL (reference sequence). Study-level findings and limits: Unmutated variant regions reportedly attract nearly half of all spike-specific TCRs.

This clone was counted once. The target antigen is unknown. This specimen includes other DNA sequences encoding the same CDR3. Generated by immunoSEQ multiplex PCR, the TCRdb table keeps only in-frame clones and is missing some. The sample has some 97,000 clones; less than 90% are singletons. The V call is TRBV3-1 (or the pseudogene TRBV3-2), the J call TRBJ2-7; no definite D call. The sequenced sample was peripheral blood, obtained on day 0 of AZD1222 vaccination. The sequence was collected from an adult in good health. This chain's CDR3 is CASSQVGYEQYF. The CDR3 DNA follows: TGTGCCAGCAGCCAAGTAGGATACGAGCAGTACTTC.